The 14 T cell receptor beta chains presented below share a single source sample, sequenced in a study of T cells and Merkel cell carcinoma outcomes. Sequenced by immunoSEQ multiplex PCR; TCRdb stores in-frame clones only, minus some. The sample lists some 16,000 clones, around 81% occurring once. The sequenced sample was tumor tissue from Merkel cell carcinoma. The receptors stem from a human donor with Merkel cell carcinoma.

The J gene is TRBJ2-3, the V gene TRBV29-1; 7 bases are shared with TRBD1. There are 15 residues in the CDR3. V was clipped by 4 bases and J by 2 bases; unmatched bases: 9. The germline V gene has CDR1 SQVTM and CDR2 ANQGSEA. The CDR3 region has the DNA TGCAGCGTTGCCCCGACAGGGTCCCCCACAGATACGCAGTATTTT. Its protein product is CSVAPTGSPTDTQYF.

As DNA, the CDR3 is TGTGCCAGCAGTCAACAGGGGGCAACTAGCACAGATACGCAGTATTTT. Translation gives CASSQQGATSTDTQYF. This chain links TRBV2 with TRBJ2-3; 9 nucleotides match TRBD1. Germline V gene lookup returns CDR1 SNHLY and CDR2 FYNNEI. The CDR3 is made up of 16 amino acids. The junction had 6 bases not matched to a gene; V was cut back by 5 bases and J by 0 bases.

The chain couples TRBV28 to TRBJ1-5; D remains ambiguous. V lost 6 bases, J lost 4 bases, and 10 bases lay in between. The germline V gene encodes CDR1 MDHEN and CDR2 SYDVKM. The CDR3 has 13 residues. The CDR3 nucleotides are TGTGCCAGCAGCCGGGGTTGGAATCAGCCCCAGCATTTT. Amino acids: CASSRGWNQPQHF.

The chain joins TRBV10-1 to TRBJ1-1; D is undetermined. The CDR3 extends over 13 amino acids. CDR1 WNHNN and CDR2 SYGVQD come from the germline V gene (reference sequence). V gave up 4 bases and J gave up 1 base, with 7 bases separating them. The CDR3 nucleotides are TGCGCCAGCAGTGCGAGGGAGAACACTGAAGCTTTCTTT. Its translation is CASSARENTEAFF.

This chain uses TRBV6-1 with TRBJ1-5, with 9 bases lining up with TRBD1. In germline, CDR1 is MNHNS, CDR2 SASEGT. Trimming removed 5 bases from V and 4 bases from J; junction bases left unmatched: 6. This CDR3 comprises 15 residues. Here the CDR3 reads CASSRGQGQNQPQHF. The CDR3 DNA reads TGTGCCAGCAGTCGAGGACAGGGGCAGAATCAGCCCCAGCATTTT.

Written as DNA, the CDR3 is TGTGCCAGCAGGACAGCAGGGGGAATGAATGAAAAACTGTTTTTT. Protein sequence: CASRTAGGMNEKLFF. The chain couples TRBV7-2 to TRBJ1-4; 7 bases match TRBD1. Germline V gives CDR1 SGHTA, CDR2 FQGNSA. The junction had 9 bases not matched to a gene; V was cut back by 6 bases and J by 5 bases. The CDR3 has 15 amino acids. The complete variable domain, with remaining parts taken from reference TRBV7-2 and TRBJ1-4, reads GAGVSQSPSNKVTEKGKDVELRCDPISGHTALYWYRQSLGQGLEFLIYFQGNSAPDKSGLPSDRFSAERTGGSVSTLTIQRTQQEDSAVYLCASRTAGGMNEKLFFGSGTQLSVL.

This clone came up a few times. This chain uses TRBV5-1 with TRBJ1-1; no reliable D call. CDR3 length: 13 amino acids. Trimming pared 2 bases from V and 2 bases from J, leaving 7 bases between. Germline CDR1 SGHRS, CDR2 YFSETQ. The CDR3 loop reads CASSFQSNTEAFF. The CDR3 nucleotides read TGCGCCAGCAGCTTTCAGAGTAACACTGAAGCTTTCTTT.

This clone was recorded a few times. V usage is TRBV6-5 and J usage is TRBJ1-1; TRBD1 aligns across 7 bases. The V gene's germline CDR1 is MNHEY and CDR2 SVGAGI. CDR3 length equals 15 residues. J gave up 5 bases and V 7 bases, and 13 bases lay outside the gene matches. The CDR3 spells CASNKGGGVVTEAFF. CDR3 nucleotide sequence: TGTGCCAGCAACAAGGGAGGGGGCGTGGTGACTGAAGCTTTCTTT.

The chain recombines TRBV9 with TRBJ2-7, with D maybe TRBD2 (7 bases). Between the trimmed V and J ends, which lost 3 bases and 7 bases, there was a span of 20 bases. Germline V CDR1 and CDR2: SGDLS, YYNGEE. The CDR3 sequence is 15 residues long. The CDR3 loop is CASSAEGGGPVEQYF. The CDR3 nucleotides read TGTGCCAGCAGCGCGGAAGGCGGGGGCCCTGTTGAGCAGTACTTC.

The chain links TRBV30 to TRBJ1-1, with unresolved D. Per the germline V gene, CDR1 is GTSNPN and CDR2 is SVGIG (reference sequence). The CDR3 runs to 17 residues. Trimming shortened V by 3 bases and J by 1 base, and 21 bases separated the two germline ends. The CDR3 bases are TGTGCCTGGAGCTCAAACCCCCGTTTGATGAAGAACACTGAAGCTTTCTTT. Its protein is CAWSSNPRLMKNTEAFF. The complete variable domain, with remaining parts taken from reference TRBV30 and TRBJ1-1, reads SQTIHQWPATLVQPVGSPLSLECTVEGTSNPNLYWYRQAAGRGLQLLFYSVGIGQISSEVPQNLSASRPQDRQFILSSKKLLLSDSGFYLCAWSSNPRLMKNTEAFFGQGTRLTVV.

The J gene is TRBJ1-5, the V gene TRBV7-9, with D possibly TRBD1 on 6 matching bases. The CDR3 consists of 13 residues. The V and J ends lost 1 base and 7 bases respectively, with 8 bases between them. Germline loops: CDR1 SEHNR, CDR2 FQNEAQ (reference sequence). The CDR3 coding sequence is TGTGCCAGCAGCTTAGGGACAGAACAGCCCCAGCATTTT. This sequence encodes CASSLGTEQPQHF.

The genes are TRBV2 and TRBJ1-3; 8 bases line up with TRBD1. Germline V gene data show CDR1 as SNHLY and CDR2 as FYNNEI. The CDR3 is made up of 13 amino acids. V trimming: 4 bases; J trimming: 4 bases; junction bases outside the gene matches: 0. CDR3 nucleotides: TGTGCCAGCAGTGGGACAGGGGGAAACACCATATATTTT. Amino acid sequence: CASSGTGGNTIYF.

The chain recombines TRBV4-1 with TRBJ2-6, with D hard to call. The CDR3 has 18 amino acids. Between the trimmed V and J ends, which lost 2 bases and 1 base, there was a span of 15 bases. Per the germline V gene, CDR1 is MGHRA and CDR2 is YSYEKL. CDR3: CASSQKSHEASGANVLTF. CDR3 DNA sequence: TGCGCCAGCAGCCAAAAAAGCCACGAGGCGTCTGGGGCCAACGTCCTGACTTTC.

This chain links TRBV27 with TRBJ1-1; 11 bases are shared with TRBD1. This CDR3 contains 15 residues. V lost 6 bases to trimming and J lost 5 bases; unmatched junction nucleotides: 8. The germline V gene encodes CDR1 MNHEY and CDR2 SMNVEV (reference sequence). CDR3 loop: CASSTDRGQFTEAFF. The CDR3 DNA reads as TGTGCCAGCAGCACGGACAGGGGGCAGTTTACTGAAGCTTTCTTT.